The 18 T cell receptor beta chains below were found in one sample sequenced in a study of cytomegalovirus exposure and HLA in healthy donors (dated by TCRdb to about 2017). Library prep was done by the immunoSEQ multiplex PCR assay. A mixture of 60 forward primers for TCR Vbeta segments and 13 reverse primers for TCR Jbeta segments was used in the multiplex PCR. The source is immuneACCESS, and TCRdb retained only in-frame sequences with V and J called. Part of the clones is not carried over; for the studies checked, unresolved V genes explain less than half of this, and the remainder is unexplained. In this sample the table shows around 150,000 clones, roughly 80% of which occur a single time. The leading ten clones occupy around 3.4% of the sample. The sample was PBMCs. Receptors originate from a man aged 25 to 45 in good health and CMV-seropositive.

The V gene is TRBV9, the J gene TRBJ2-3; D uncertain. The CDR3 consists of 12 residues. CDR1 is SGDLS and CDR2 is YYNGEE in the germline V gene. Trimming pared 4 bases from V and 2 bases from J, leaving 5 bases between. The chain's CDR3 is CASSLNTDTQYF. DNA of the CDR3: TGTGCCAGCAGCCTAAACACAGATACGCAGTATTTT.

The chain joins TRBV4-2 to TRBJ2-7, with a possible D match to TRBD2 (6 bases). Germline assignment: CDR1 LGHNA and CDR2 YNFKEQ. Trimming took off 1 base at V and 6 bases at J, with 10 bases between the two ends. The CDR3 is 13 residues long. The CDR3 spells CASSQGNSGEQYF. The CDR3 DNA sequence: TGTGCCAGCAGCCAAGGCAATAGCGGCGAGCAGTACTTC.

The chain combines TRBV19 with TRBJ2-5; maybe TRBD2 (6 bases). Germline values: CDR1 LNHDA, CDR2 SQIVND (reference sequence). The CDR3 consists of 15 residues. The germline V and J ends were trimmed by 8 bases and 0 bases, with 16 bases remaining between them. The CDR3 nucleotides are TGTGCCAGTTCCCCCCGTGGGGACTACCAAGAGACCCAGTACTTC. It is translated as CASSPRGDYQETQYF. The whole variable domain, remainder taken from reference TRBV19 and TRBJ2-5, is DGGITQSPKYLFRKEGQNVTLSCEQNLNHDAMYWYRQDPGQGLRLIYYSQIVNDFQKGDIAEGYSVSREKKESFPLTVTSAQKNPTAFYLCASSPRGDYQETQYFGPGTRLLVL.

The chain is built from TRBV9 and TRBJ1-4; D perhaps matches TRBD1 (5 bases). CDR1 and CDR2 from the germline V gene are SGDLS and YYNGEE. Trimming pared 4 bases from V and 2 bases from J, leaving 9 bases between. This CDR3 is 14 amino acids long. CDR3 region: CASSPGETNEKLFF. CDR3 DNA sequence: TGTGCCAGCAGCCCGGGGGAGACTAATGAAAAACTGTTTTTT. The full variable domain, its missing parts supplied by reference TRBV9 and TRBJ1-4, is DSGVTQTPKHLITATGQRVTLRCSPRSGDLSVYWYQQSLDQGLQFLIQYYNGEERAKGNILERFSAQQFPDLHSELNLSSLELGDSALYFCASSPGETNEKLFFGSGTQLSVL.

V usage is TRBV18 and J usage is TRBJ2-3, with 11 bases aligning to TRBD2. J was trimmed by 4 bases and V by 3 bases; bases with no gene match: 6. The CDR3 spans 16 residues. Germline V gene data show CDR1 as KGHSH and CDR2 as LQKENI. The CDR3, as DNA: TGTGCCAGCTCACCGACGGGACTAGCGGTGGCAGATACGCAGTATTTT. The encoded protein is CASSPTGLAVADTQYF.

The CDR3 loop is CASSRGVETQYF. The CDR3 DNA is TGTGCCAGCAGCCGGGGGGTGGAGACCCAGTACTTC. The chain is built from TRBV7-9 and TRBJ2-5; 7 bases line up with TRBD2. CDR1 is SEHNR, CDR2 FQNEAQ, per germline (reference sequence). This CDR3 has 12 residues. The trim removed 5 bases at V and 5 bases at J, leaving 2 bases unmatched.

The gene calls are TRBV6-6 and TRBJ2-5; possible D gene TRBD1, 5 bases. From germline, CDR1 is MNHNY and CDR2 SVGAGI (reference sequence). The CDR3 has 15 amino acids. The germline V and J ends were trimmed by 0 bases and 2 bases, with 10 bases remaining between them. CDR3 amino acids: CASSYSWQGQETQYF. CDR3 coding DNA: TGTGCCAGCAGTTACTCGTGGCAGGGACAAGAGACCCAGTACTTC.

The CDR3 nucleotides are TGTGCCAGTATGAGACAGGGGCATCAGCCCCAGCATTTT. It is translated as CASMRQGHQPQHF. The chain has TRBV19 and TRBJ1-5; 8 nucleotides line up with TRBD1. Trimming at V came to 7 bases and at J to 5 bases, leaving 4 bases not matched to a gene. Germline V gives CDR1 LNHDA, CDR2 SQIVND (reference sequence). The CDR3 totals 13 residues.

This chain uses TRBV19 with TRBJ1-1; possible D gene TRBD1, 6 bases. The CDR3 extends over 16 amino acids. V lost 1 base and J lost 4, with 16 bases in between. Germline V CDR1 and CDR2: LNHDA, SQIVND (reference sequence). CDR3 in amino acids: CASSIGYRVSGTEAFF. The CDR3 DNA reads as TGTGCCAGTAGTATAGGGTACAGGGTGTCGGGCACTGAAGCTTTCTTT.

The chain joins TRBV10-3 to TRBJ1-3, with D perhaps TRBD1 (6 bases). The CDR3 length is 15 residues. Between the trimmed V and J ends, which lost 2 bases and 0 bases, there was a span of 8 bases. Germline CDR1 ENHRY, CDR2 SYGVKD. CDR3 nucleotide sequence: TGTGCCATCAGTGAGAGGGGGAACTCTGGAAACACCATATATTTT. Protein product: CAISERGNSGNTIYF.

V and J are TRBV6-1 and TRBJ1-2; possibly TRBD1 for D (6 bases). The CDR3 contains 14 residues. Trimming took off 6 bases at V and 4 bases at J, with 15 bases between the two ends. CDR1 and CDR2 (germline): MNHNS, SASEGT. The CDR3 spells CASSRQEHFYGYTF. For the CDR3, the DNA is TGTGCCAGCAGCCGACAGGAGCACTTCTATGGCTACACCTTC.

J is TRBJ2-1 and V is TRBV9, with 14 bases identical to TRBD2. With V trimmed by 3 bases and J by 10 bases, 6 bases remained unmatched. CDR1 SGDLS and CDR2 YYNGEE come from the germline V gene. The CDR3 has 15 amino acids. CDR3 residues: CASSAGLAGGAEQFF. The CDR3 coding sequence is TGTGCCAGCAGCGCCGGACTAGCGGGGGGAGCGGAGCAGTTCTTC.

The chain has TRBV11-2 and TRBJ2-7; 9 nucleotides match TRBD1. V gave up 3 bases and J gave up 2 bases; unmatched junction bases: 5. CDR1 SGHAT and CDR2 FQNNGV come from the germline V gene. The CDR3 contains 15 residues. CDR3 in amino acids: CASSLPGQGAYEQYF. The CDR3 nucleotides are TGTGCCAGCAGCTTGCCGGGACAGGGAGCCTACGAGCAGTACTTC.

The CDR3 protein is CASSWGQGAGGYTF. The CDR3 nucleotides are TGTGCCAGCAGCTGGGGACAGGGGGCGGGTGGCTACACCTTC. The chain links TRBV11-2 to TRBJ1-2; 12 bases fit TRBD1. The CDR3 sequence is 14 residues long. Germline lookup yields CDR1 SGHAT and CDR2 FQNNGV. V dropped 4 bases and J dropped 7; count of bases not matched to a gene: 4.

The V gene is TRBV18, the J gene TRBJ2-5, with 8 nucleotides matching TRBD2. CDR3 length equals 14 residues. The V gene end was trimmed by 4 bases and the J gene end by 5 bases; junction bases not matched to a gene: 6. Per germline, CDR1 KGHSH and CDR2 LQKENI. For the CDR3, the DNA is TGTGCCAGCTCACTCGGGACTAGACAGGAGACCCAGTACTTC. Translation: CASSLGTRQETQYF. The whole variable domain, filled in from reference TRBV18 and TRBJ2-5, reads NAGVMQNPRHLVRRRGQEARLRCSPMKGHSHVYWYRQLPEEGLKFMVYLQKENIIDESGMPKERFSAEFPKEGPSILRIQQVVRGDSAAYFCASSLGTRQETQYFGPGTRLLVL.

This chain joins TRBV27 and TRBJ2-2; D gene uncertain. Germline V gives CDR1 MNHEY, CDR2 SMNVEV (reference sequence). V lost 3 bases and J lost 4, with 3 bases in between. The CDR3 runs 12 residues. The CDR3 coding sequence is TGTGCCAGCAGTTTTATCACCGGGGAGCTGTTTTTT. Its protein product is CASSFITGELFF.

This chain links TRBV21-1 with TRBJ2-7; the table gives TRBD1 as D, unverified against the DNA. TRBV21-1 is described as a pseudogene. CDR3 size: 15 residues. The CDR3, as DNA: TGTGCCCGACCCCTGGCCAGGGTGTTAATCGACGAGCAGTACTTC. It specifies CARPLARVLIDEQYF.

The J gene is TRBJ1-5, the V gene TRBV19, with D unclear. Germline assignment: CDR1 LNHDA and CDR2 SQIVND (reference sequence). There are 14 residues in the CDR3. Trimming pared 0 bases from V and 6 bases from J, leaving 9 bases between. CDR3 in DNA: TGTGCCAGTAGTATAGAGGGTCGGGGTCAGCCCCAGCATTTT. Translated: CASSIEGRGQPQHF.